The text below deals with one T cell receptor beta chain. What it recognizes is unknown. A template switching step contributed a universal primer site, while unique molecular identifiers were present in the cDNA. One entry per CDR3 protein results from TCRdb running MiXCR on the 5' RACE reads. This table holds 1.5 million to 2 million distinct CDR3 sequences, 25% to 35% found once. The data derive from a study of identical twins. General observations from the study: Among monozygotic twins, out-of-frame TCR alpha sharing exceeded what models predicted.

The sequence derives from a newborn girl in good health. The sample consisted of cord blood.

DNA for the CDR3: TGTGCCAGCAGTGATAGAGGGGGACTAGCGCCCCTATCGGATGAGCAGTTCTTC. It is translated as CASSDRGGLAPLSDEQFF. The chain combines TRBV6-4 with TRBJ2-1; 10 nucleotides match TRBD2. Germline CDR1 and CDR2: MRHNA and SNTAGT. The CDR3 spans 18 residues. J gave up 8 bases and V 3 bases, and 16 bases lay outside the gene matches.